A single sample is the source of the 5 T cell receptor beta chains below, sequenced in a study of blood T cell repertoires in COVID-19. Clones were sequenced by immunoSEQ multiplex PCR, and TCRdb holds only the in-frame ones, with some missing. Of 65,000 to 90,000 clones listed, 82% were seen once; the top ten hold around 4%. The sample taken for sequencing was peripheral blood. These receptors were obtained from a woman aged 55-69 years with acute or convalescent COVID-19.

CDR3 DNA sequence: TGTGCCTGGAGTGTTGGCATGTCCCCCCGGGGAAATTCACCCCTCCACTTT. Protein sequence: CAWSVGMSPRGNSPLHF. The rearrangement joins TRBV30 to TRBJ1-6; D is undetermined. V lost 0 bases, J lost 7 bases, and 19 bases lay in between. The CDR3 length is 17 residues. Germline-derived CDR1 and CDR2 are GTSNPN and SVGIG (reference sequence).

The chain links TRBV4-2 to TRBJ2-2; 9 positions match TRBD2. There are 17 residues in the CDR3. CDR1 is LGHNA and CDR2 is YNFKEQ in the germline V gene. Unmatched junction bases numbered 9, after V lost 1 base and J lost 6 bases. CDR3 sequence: CASSQVRSGGPSGELFF. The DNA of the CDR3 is TGTGCCAGCAGCCAAGTTAGAAGCGGGGGGCCCTCCGGGGAGCTGTTTTTT.

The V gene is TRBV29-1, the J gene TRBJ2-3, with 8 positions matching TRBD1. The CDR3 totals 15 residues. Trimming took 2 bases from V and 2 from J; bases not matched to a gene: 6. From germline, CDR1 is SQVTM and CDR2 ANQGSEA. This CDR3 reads CSVEIGTGHTDTQYF. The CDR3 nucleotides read TGCAGCGTTGAAATTGGGACAGGACACACAGATACGCAGTATTTT.

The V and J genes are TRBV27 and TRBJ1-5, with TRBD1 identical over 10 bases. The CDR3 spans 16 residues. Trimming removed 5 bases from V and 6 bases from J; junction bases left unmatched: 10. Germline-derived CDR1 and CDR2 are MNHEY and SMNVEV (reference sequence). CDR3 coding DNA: TGTGCCAGCAGTCCTGTGGACAGGGGGTCAGGTCAGCCCCAGCATTTT. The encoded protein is CASSPVDRGSGQPQHF.

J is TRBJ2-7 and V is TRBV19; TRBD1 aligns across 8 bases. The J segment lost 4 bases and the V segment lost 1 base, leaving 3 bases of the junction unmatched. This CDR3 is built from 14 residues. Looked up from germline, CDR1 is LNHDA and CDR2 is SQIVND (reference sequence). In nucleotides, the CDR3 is TGTGCCAGTAGTATAGCAACAGGGGGTTACGAGCAGTACTTC. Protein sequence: CASSIATGGYEQYF. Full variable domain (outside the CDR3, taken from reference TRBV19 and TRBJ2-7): DGGITQSPKYLFRKEGQNVTLSCEQNLNHDAMYWYRQDPGQGLRLIYYSQIVNDFQKGDIAEGYSVSREKKESFPLTVTSAQKNPTAFYLCASSIATGGYEQYFGPGTRLTVT.